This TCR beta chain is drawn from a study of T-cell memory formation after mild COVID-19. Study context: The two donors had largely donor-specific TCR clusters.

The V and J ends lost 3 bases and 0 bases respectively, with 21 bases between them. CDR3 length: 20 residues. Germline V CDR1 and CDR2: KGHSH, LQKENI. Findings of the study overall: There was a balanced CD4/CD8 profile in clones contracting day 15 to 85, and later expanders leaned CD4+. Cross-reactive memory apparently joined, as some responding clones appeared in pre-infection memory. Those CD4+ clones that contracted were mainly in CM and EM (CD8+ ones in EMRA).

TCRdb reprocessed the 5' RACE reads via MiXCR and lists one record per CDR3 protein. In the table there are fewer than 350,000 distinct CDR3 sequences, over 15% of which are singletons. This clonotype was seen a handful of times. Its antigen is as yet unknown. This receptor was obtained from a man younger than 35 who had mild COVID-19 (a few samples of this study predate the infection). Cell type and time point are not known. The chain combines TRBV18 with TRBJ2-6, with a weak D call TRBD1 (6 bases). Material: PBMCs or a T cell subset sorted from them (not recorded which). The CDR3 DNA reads TGTGCCAGCTCACCGCCACCCCCTCTCCGGACAGTCTCTGGGGCCAACGTCCTGACTTTC. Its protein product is CASSPPPPLRTVSGANVLTF.